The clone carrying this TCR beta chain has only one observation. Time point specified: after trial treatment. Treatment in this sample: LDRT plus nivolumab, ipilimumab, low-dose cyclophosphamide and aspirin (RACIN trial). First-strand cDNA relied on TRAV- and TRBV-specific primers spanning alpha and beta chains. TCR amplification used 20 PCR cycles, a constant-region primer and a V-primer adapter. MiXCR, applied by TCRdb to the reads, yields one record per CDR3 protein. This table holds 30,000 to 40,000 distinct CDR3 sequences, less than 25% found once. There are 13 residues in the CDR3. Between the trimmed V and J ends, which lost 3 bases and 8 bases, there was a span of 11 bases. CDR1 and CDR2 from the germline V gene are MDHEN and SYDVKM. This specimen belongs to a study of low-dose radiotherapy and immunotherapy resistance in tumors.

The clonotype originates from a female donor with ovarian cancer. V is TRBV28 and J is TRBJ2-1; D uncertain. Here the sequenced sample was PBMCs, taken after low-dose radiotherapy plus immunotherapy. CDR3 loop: CASSFVGLDEQFF. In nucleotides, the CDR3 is TGTGCCAGCAGTTTCGTCGGGCTGGATGAGCAGTTCTTC.